This T cell receptor beta chain was retrieved from a study of OX40 agonist ivuxolimab in advanced cancers. Study summary: Treatment of patients was with ivuxolimab, an agonistic anti-OX40 (CD134) antibody. Overall study findings and caveats: Clonal expansion among partial responders at 0.1-3.0 mg/kg ranked near the lowest.

TCRdb keeps only in-frame clones here, not all; method: immunoSEQ multiplex PCR. In the table there are tens of thousands of clones, 65% to 90% of which are singletons. The cohort excluded patients with autoimmune disease history or systemic immunosuppression. This CDR3 has 15 residues. Germline assignment: CDR1 GTSNPN and CDR2 SVGIG (reference sequence). V gave up 2 bases and J gave up 6 bases; unmatched junction bases: 6. In the case of this clone: What it recognizes is unknown.

The sequence derives from an adult with an advanced solid tumor such as melanoma, head and neck, liver or kidney cancer. The chain is built from TRBV30 and TRBJ1-5, with TRBD1 identical over 11 bases. The sample consisted of CD4+ or CD8+ T cells sorted from blood, taken in a trial of the OX40 agonist ivuxolimab. CDR3 sequence (DNA): TGTGCCTGGAGTATCAGGACAGGGGGCGGTCAGCCCCAGCATTTT. Translation: CAWSIRTGGGQPQHF. Together with reference TRBV30 and TRBJ1-5, the CDR3 gives the full variable domain: SQTIHQWPATLVQPVGSPLSLECTVEGTSNPNLYWYRQAAGRGLQLLFYSVGIGQISSEVPQNLSASRPQDRQFILSSKKLLLSDSGFYLCAWSIRTGGGQPQHFGDGTRLSIL.